These T cell receptor beta chains were read from a single sample in a study of blood T cell repertoires in COVID-19. Some clones are missing from TCRdb's copy, which holds only in-frame ones; the method was immunoSEQ multiplex PCR. The table lists 70,000 to 80,000 clones, 80% to 90% of them singletons, with roughly 15% in the top ten. Specimen: peripheral blood. The origin of the receptors is an older man in a cohort sampled during active COVID-19. CDR3s include the opening cysteine and the closing phenylalanine or tryptophan. Each record gives: clone size, J gene, D gene, V gene, CDR3 protein, CDR3 DNA. The D gene is left open where the match is weak. Clone size is not always given. Where it is, it says once, few, many or a class for expanded clones.

clone_size: -; j_call: TRBJ1-1; d_call: -; v_call: TRBV6-5; cdr3_aa: CASSPFWVQRTEAFF; cdr3_nt: TGTGCCAGCAGCCCCTTTTGGGTTCAGAGGACTGAAGCTTTCTTT
clone_size: -; j_call: TRBJ1-2; d_call: -; v_call: TRBV2; cdr3_aa: CASKSDSYGYTF; cdr3_nt: TGTGCCAGCAAATCGGACAGCTATGGCTACACCTTC
clone_size: -; j_call: TRBJ2-1; d_call: TRBD2; v_call: TRBV11-2; cdr3_aa: CASSLDPPGGRDEQFF; cdr3_nt: TGTGCCAGCAGCTTAGACCCGCCGGGGGGACGGGATGAGCAGTTCTTC
clone_size: -; j_call: TRBJ1-2; d_call: -; v_call: TRBV28; cdr3_aa: CASRSPLEGIRGYTF; cdr3_nt: TGTGCCAGCAGATCCCCTCTTGAGGGTATAAGGGGCTACACCTTC
clone_size: -; j_call: TRBJ1-4; d_call: -; v_call: TRBV24-1; cdr3_aa: CATSETGPRPEKLFF; cdr3_nt: TGTGCCACCAGTGAGACAGGCCCCCGACCTGAAAAACTGTTTTTT
clone_size: -; j_call: TRBJ1-2; d_call: -; v_call: TRBV6-2/TRBV6-3; cdr3_aa: CASSYGPRGGDYGYTF; cdr3_nt: TGTGCCAGCAGTTACGGGCCCCGCGGAGGAGACTATGGCTACACCTTC
clone_size: -; j_call: TRBJ1-6; d_call: -; v_call: TRBV6-5; cdr3_aa: CASRKQGTESPLHF; cdr3_nt: TGTGCCAGCAGGAAACAGGGTACGGAATCACCCCTCCACTTT
clone_size: -; j_call: TRBJ2-1; d_call: TRBD2; v_call: TRBV28; cdr3_aa: CASSGMGGNYNEQFF; cdr3_nt: TGTGCCAGCAGTGGGATGGGGGGGAACTACAATGAGCAGTTCTTC
clone_size: -; j_call: TRBJ1-5; d_call: TRBD1; v_call: TRBV19; cdr3_aa: CASSPTWTGDYQPQHF; cdr3_nt: TGTGCCAGTAGTCCGACATGGACAGGGGACTATCAGCCCCAGCATTTT
clone_size: -; j_call: TRBJ1-2; d_call: TRBD1; v_call: TRBV27; cdr3_aa: CASSSGQVANYGYTF; cdr3_nt: TGTGCCAGCAGTTCCGGACAGGTTGCCAACTATGGCTACACCTTC
clone_size: -; j_call: TRBJ1-5; d_call: -; v_call: TRBV7-9; cdr3_aa: CASSLVGDGSNQPQHF; cdr3_nt: TGTGCCAGCAGCTTAGTCGGAGACGGAAGCAATCAGCCCCAGCATTTT
clone_size: -; j_call: TRBJ2-2; d_call: -; v_call: TRBV24-1; cdr3_aa: CATSVGVQSKLFF; cdr3_nt: TGTGCCACCAGTGTCGGCGTACAGTCGAAGCTGTTTTTT
clone_size: -; j_call: TRBJ2-2; d_call: -; v_call: TRBV14; cdr3_aa: CASSRLGASDTGELFF; cdr3_nt: TGTGCCAGCAGCCGATTGGGAGCGTCGGACACCGGGGAGCTGTTTTTT
clone_size: -; j_call: TRBJ2-6; d_call: -; v_call: TRBV13; cdr3_aa: CASSFGLGVLTF; cdr3_nt: TGTGCCAGCAGCTTTGGTCTCGGGGTCCTGACTTTC
clone_size: -; j_call: TRBJ2-1; d_call: -; v_call: TRBV5-1; cdr3_aa: CASSLSGYESPQQFF; cdr3_nt: TGCGCCAGCAGCTTGTCAGGGTATGAATCCCCCCAGCAGTTCTTC
clone_size: -; j_call: TRBJ2-2; d_call: -; v_call: TRBV5-4; cdr3_aa: CASSQLSGHTGELFF; cdr3_nt: TGTGCCAGCAGCCAACTAAGCGGACACACCGGGGAGCTGTTTTTT
clone_size: once; j_call: TRBJ1-5; d_call: -; v_call: TRBV29-1; cdr3_aa: CSVKQGTQPQHF; cdr3_nt: TGCAGCGTTAAGCAGGGAACTCAGCCCCAGCATTTT
clone_size: -; j_call: TRBJ2-1; d_call: -; v_call: TRBV7-2; cdr3_aa: CASSSGHGSYNEQFF; cdr3_nt: TGTGCCAGCAGCTCAGGGCACGGGTCCTACAATGAGCAGTTCTTC
clone_size: -; j_call: TRBJ2-1; d_call: -; v_call: TRBV4-3; cdr3_aa: CASSQEGSRDNEQFF; cdr3_nt: TGCGCCAGCAGCCAAGAAGGTTCTAGAGACAATGAGCAGTTCTTC
clone_size: -; j_call: TRBJ2-5; d_call: TRBD1; v_call: TRBV5-6; cdr3_aa: CASSKGQATETQYF; cdr3_nt: TGTGCCAGCAGCAAGGGACAGGCCACGGAGACCCAGTACTTC
clone_size: -; j_call: TRBJ1-5; d_call: TRBD1; v_call: TRBV6-2/TRBV6-3; cdr3_aa: CASSTRQGAIQPQHF; cdr3_nt: TGTGCCAGCAGCACGAGACAGGGAGCAATTCAGCCCCAGCATTTT
clone_size: -; j_call: TRBJ1-2; d_call: -; v_call: TRBV19; cdr3_aa: CASSNSNYGYTF; cdr3_nt: TGTGCCAGTAGTAACAGTAACTATGGCTACACCTTC
clone_size: -; j_call: TRBJ1-6; d_call: TRBD1; v_call: TRBV5-4; cdr3_aa: CASSIQGPYNSPLHF; cdr3_nt: TGTGCCAGCAGTATACAGGGGCCCTATAATTCACCCCTCCACTTT
clone_size: -; j_call: TRBJ1-3; d_call: -; v_call: TRBV7-3; cdr3_aa: CASSLDSSGNTIYF; cdr3_nt: TGTGCCAGCAGTTTGGACAGCTCTGGAAACACCATATATTTT
clone_size: -; j_call: TRBJ2-5; d_call: -; v_call: TRBV7-8; cdr3_aa: CASSREETQYF; cdr3_nt: TGTGCCAGCAGCCGCGAAGAGACCCAGTACTTC
clone_size: -; j_call: TRBJ1-5; d_call: TRBD1; v_call: TRBV2; cdr3_aa: CASSNRGAGQPQHF; cdr3_nt: TGTGCCAGCAGTAACAGGGGGGCGGGTCAGCCCCAGCATTTT
clone_size: -; j_call: TRBJ1-1; d_call: -; v_call: TRBV21-1; cdr3_aa: CASRADRGGNEAFF; cdr3_nt: TGTGCCAGCAGGGCGGACAGGGGGGGAAATGAAGCTTTCTTT
clone_size: -; j_call: TRBJ2-3; d_call: TRBD2; v_call: TRBV6-4; cdr3_aa: CASSDRGASGGATDTQYF; cdr3_nt: TGTGCCAGCAGTGACCGTGGGGCTAGCGGGGGGGCCACAGATACGCAGTATTTT
clone_size: -; j_call: TRBJ1-6; d_call: -; v_call: TRBV3-1/TRBV3-2; cdr3_aa: CASRQVDSPLHF; cdr3_nt: TGTGCCAGCAGACAGGTTGATTCACCCCTCCACTTT
clone_size: -; j_call: TRBJ1-4; d_call: -; v_call: TRBV21-1; cdr3_aa: CASSKCRIGPGEKLFF; cdr3_nt: TGTGCCAGCAGCAAATGCAGAATCGGCCCGGGGGAAAAACTGTTTTTT
clone_size: few; j_call: TRBJ1-4; d_call: -; v_call: TRBV4-1; cdr3_aa: CASSQARRRGTNEKLFF; cdr3_nt: TGCGCCAGCAGCCAAGCACGGAGACGGGGAACTAATGAAAAACTGTTTTTT
clone_size: once; j_call: TRBJ1-2; d_call: -; v_call: TRBV3-1/TRBV3-2; cdr3_aa: CASSQTETEACTF; cdr3_nt: TGTGCCAGCAGCCAAACCGAAACGGAGGCCTGCACCTTC
clone_size: -; j_call: TRBJ1-2; d_call: -; v_call: TRBV5-4; cdr3_aa: CASSRDNYGYTF; cdr3_nt: TGTGCCAGCAGCCGCGATAACTATGGCTACACCTTC
clone_size: -; j_call: TRBJ2-1; d_call: -; v_call: TRBV7-8; cdr3_aa: CASSPVYEQFF; cdr3_nt: TGTGCCAGCAGCCCGGTTTATGAGCAGTTCTTC
clone_size: -; j_call: TRBJ2-2; d_call: -; v_call: TRBV5-4; cdr3_aa: CASSLKPVGELFF; cdr3_nt: TGTGCCAGCAGTCTTAAGCCGGTCGGGGAGCTGTTTTTT
clone_size: -; j_call: TRBJ1-1; d_call: -; v_call: TRBV28; cdr3_aa: CASSLGGQNTEAFF; cdr3_nt: TGTGCCAGCAGTTTGGGTGGACAGAACACTGAAGCTTTCTTT
clone_size: -; j_call: TRBJ1-2; d_call: -; v_call: TRBV29-1; cdr3_aa: CSVQLDRYGYTF; cdr3_nt: TGCAGCGTTCAGCTAGATCGATATGGCTACACCTTC
clone_size: -; j_call: TRBJ1-1; d_call: -; v_call: TRBV7-9; cdr3_aa: CASSLFGGTEAFF; cdr3_nt: TGTGCCAGCAGCTTATTCGGAGGGACTGAAGCTTTCTTT
clone_size: few; j_call: TRBJ1-2; d_call: -; v_call: TRBV7-9; cdr3_aa: CASSFHGANYGYTF; cdr3_nt: TGTGCCAGCAGCTTCCACGGAGCTAACTATGGCTACACCTTC
clone_size: -; j_call: TRBJ2-3; d_call: -; v_call: TRBV3-1/TRBV3-2; cdr3_aa: CASSQQLDSRTDTQYF; cdr3_nt: TGTGCCAGCAGCCAACAGTTGGATTCTAGGACAGATACGCAGTATTTT
clone_size: -; j_call: TRBJ2-3; d_call: -; v_call: TRBV24-1; cdr3_aa: CATSDSREGADTQYF; cdr3_nt: TGTGCCACCAGTGATTCCCGTGAAGGGGCCGATACGCAGTATTTT
clone_size: -; j_call: TRBJ2-7; d_call: TRBD1; v_call: TRBV18; cdr3_aa: CASSPGQVPNYEQYF; cdr3_nt: TGTGCCAGCTCACCGGGACAGGTACCAAATTACGAGCAGTACTTC